This TCR beta chain was obtained from a study of blood T cells in healthy people across ages. Findings and limits, study-wide: Fewer expanded clones and more diversity marked long-lived versus aged donors. TCR beta diversity tracked closely with naive T cell percentage.

V lost 2 bases and J lost 13; bases outside the gene matches: 7. The V gene's germline CDR1 is SNHLY and CDR2 FYNNEI. This CDR3 comprises 14 residues. A second PCR of 7 to 11 cycles used a sample-barcoded 5' primer and a J-beta primer mix. MiXCR, applied by TCRdb to the 5' RACE reads, yields one record per CDR3 protein. The top ten clones hold roughly 23% of a sample with fewer than 2,000,000 distinct CDR3 sequences, 39% of them seen once. As regards this clonotype: The antigen remains unidentified.

Each sample yielded at least 6 million isolated PBMCs. This sequence originates from a human donor in good health. The chain has TRBV2 and TRBJ2-4; TRBD2 matches 11 bases. The sample taken for sequencing was blood. The CDR3 spells CASSEFTSGGEQYF. The CDR3 nucleotides read TGTGCCAGCAGTGAATTTACTAGCGGGGGTGAGCAGTACTTC.